This T cell receptor beta chain stems from a study of vaccination effects on CD4 cells after COVID-19. Method: immunoSEQ multiplex PCR; TCRdb's copy keeps in-frame clones and lacks some. Of approximately 54,000 clones listed, 65% to 90% are singletons. CDR1 SGHRS and CDR2 YFSETQ come from the germline V gene. V shed 3 bases and J shed 4 bases, with 15 bases lying between them. This CDR3 spans 15 amino acids. A remark on this clone: The target antigen is unknown.

With the ViraFEST assay, the study expanded antigen-specific CD4+ T cells using viral peptide pools, then sequenced them. Subsequent to a culture period of roughly 11 days, CD4+ T cells were isolated. Sequencing was performed on CD4+ T cells from PBMCs cultured with HCoV-229E spike peptides, taken before COVID-19 vaccination. The rearrangement links TRBV5-1 to TRBJ2-3; D is perhaps TRBD1 (5 bases). The TCR sequence derives from a human donor who received a COVID-19 vaccine. CDR3 loop: CASSSDQLGPDTQYF. CDR3 bases: TGCGCCAGCAGCTCGGACCAACTGGGGCCAGATACGCAGTATTTT.